Listed here are 29 T cell receptor beta chains from one sample, sequenced in a study of blood T cells in healthy people across ages. A second about 6 to 12 cycle PCR used barcoded and J-beta primers. TCRdb passed the 5' RACE reads through MiXCR, listing each CDR3 protein once. Seen here are about 1 million distinct CDR3 sequences, 40% to 55% observed once, and the top ten hold under 20%. Sequencing was performed on blood. The receptors were sampled from a woman aged 55-69 years in good health.

The chain combines TRBV11-3 with TRBJ2-3, with D unclear. V was cut by 5 bases and J by 9 bases, with 15 bases left in between. The CDR3 contains 13 residues. Germline assignment: CDR1 SGHNT and CDR2 YENEEA. CDR3 amino acids: CASSRIKRWTQYF. CDR3 DNA: TGTGCCAGCAGCCGGATAAAAAGGTGGACGCAGTATTTT.

This chain connects TRBV6-6 to TRBJ1-5; D might be TRBD1 (5 bases). The germline V gene has CDR1 MNHNY and CDR2 SVGAGI (reference sequence). The CDR3 has 14 amino acids. Trimming stripped 6 bases from V and 0 bases from J, with 9 bases between. CDR3 protein: CASSHDSSNQPQHF. CDR3 nucleotide sequence: TGTGCCAGCAGCCATGACAGTAGCAATCAGCCCCAGCATTTT.

This clonotype was detected a few times. The V gene is TRBV6-1, the J gene TRBJ2-7; 8 nucleotides align to TRBD1. The CDR3 runs to 16 residues. Germline V gene lookup returns CDR1 MNHNS and CDR2 SASEGT. V gave up 6 bases and J gave up 2 bases; unmatched junction bases: 12. CDR3 nucleotide sequence: TGTGCCAGCAGCTCAGGGGGCGCAGCGTTTCCCTACGAGCAGTACTTC. This sequence encodes CASSSGGAAFPYEQYF.

The rearrangement joins TRBV7-8 to TRBJ2-1, with TRBD2 matching over 7 bases. The germline gives CDR1 SGHVS, CDR2 FQNEAQ. V lost 1 base, J lost 6 bases, and 6 bases stayed unmatched. The CDR3 is 15 residues long. CDR3 sequence reads: CASSLGLAVFNEQFF. CDR3 in DNA: TGTGCCAGCAGCTTAGGTCTAGCGGTCTTCAATGAGCAGTTCTTC.

This clonotype was seen a handful of times. This rearrangement joins TRBV5-1 to TRBJ2-1; 13 bases align to TRBD2. V was pared by 4 bases and J by 6 bases, with 4 bases of the junction left unmatched. Germline CDR1 SGHRS, CDR2 YFSETQ. This CDR3 spans 15 amino acids. The CDR3 loop reads CASSPLAGGINEQFF. The DNA for the CDR3 is TGCGCCAGCAGCCCACTAGCGGGAGGGATCAATGAGCAGTTCTTC.

This clonotype was observed a handful of times. The V and J genes are TRBV6-1 and TRBJ2-7, with TRBD1 matching 8 bases. CDR1 and CDR2 from the germline V gene are MNHNS and SASEGT. The CDR3 length is 15 residues. The V segment lost 4 bases and the J segment 5 bases; nucleotides outside the gene matches: 10. The CDR3 bases are TGTGCCAGCAGTGGAGCGACAGGGGAAAGTAACGAGCAGTACTTC. Translated: CASSGATGESNEQYF.

Note on this clonotype: A junction end diverges from the germline sequence, so it may reflect a read error. The chain couples TRBV7-9 to TRBJ1-1; weak D call: TRBD1 (5 bases). CDR1 is SEHNR and CDR2 is FQNEAQ in the germline V gene (reference sequence). The CDR3 extends over 13 amino acids. The CDR3 nucleotides read TGTGCCAGCAGCACGGGACCGAACACTGATGCTTTCTTT. Its protein is CASSTGPNTDAFF.

A few counts support this clonotype. The V gene is TRBV10-2, the J gene TRBJ2-3; tentatively, D is TRBD2 (5 bases). The CDR3 is made up of 16 amino acids. Germline CDR1 is WSHSY and CDR2 is SAAADI. V was cut by 8 bases and J by 3 bases, with 21 bases left in between. CDR3 region: CASHDWASTSTDTQYF. The CDR3 DNA follows: TGCGCCAGCCACGATTGGGCTAGCACGAGTACAGATACGCAGTATTTT.

The gene calls are TRBV15 and TRBJ1-1; 7 bases are a match to TRBD1. CDR3 size: 15 residues. Germline loops: CDR1 LNHNV, CDR2 YYDKDF (reference sequence). Trimming cost V 0 bases and J 0 bases; bases outside gene matches: 1. As DNA, the CDR3 is TGTGCCACCAGCAGAGAAGGGGGCATGAACACTGAAGCTTTCTTT. Protein sequence: CATSREGGMNTEAFF. Supplemented by reference TRBV15 and TRBJ1-1, the full variable domain reads DAMVIQNPRYQVTQFGKPVTLSCSQTLNHNVMYWYQQKSSQAPKLLFHYYDKDFNNEADTPDNFQSRRPNTSFCFLDIRSPGLGDTAMYLCATSREGGMNTEAFFGQGTRLTVV.

The table lists this clonotype with a few counts. The V and J genes are TRBV10-1 and TRBJ2-2; D is unclear. Germline-derived CDR1 and CDR2 are WNHNN and SYGVQD (reference sequence). Trimming removed 0 bases at V and 4 bases at J, with 6 bases between. CDR3 size: 14 residues. The CDR3 nucleotides are TGCGCCAGCAGTGAGTCTCGGGCCACCGGGGAGCTGTTTTTT. Its translation is CASSESRATGELFF.

The chain recombines TRBV20-1 with TRBJ2-5; TRBD1 matches at 10 bases. Germline CDR1 is DFQATT and CDR2 is SNEGSKA (reference sequence). After removal of 6 bases from V and 3 bases from J, the junction contained 19 bases not matched to a gene. The CDR3 covers 18 residues. CDR3: CSALPGNRDRGNKETQYF. The CDR3 DNA follows: TGCAGTGCCCTTCCGGGGAATCGGGACAGGGGTAACAAAGAGACCCAGTACTTC.

This chain links TRBV28 with TRBJ2-7; TRBD1 is a possible D gene (6 bases). Per the germline V gene, CDR1 is MDHEN and CDR2 is SYDVKM. The CDR3 runs to 14 residues. Trimming removed 11 bases at V and 6 bases at J, with 23 bases between. Here the CDR3 reads CACQPRGGNGEQYF. In nucleotides, the CDR3 is TGTGCCTGCCAGCCTCGAGGGGGAAACGGCGAGCAGTACTTC.

V is TRBV20-1 and J is TRBJ2-3; D remains ambiguous. V lost 4 bases to trimming and J lost 6 bases, with 11 bases between them. Germline V CDR1 and CDR2: DFQATT, SNEGSKA (reference sequence). This CDR3 has 12 amino acids. DNA of the CDR3: TGCAGTGCTAACAACCCCTCGGATACGCAGTATTTT. Protein: CSANNPSDTQYF.

The genes are TRBV5-1 and TRBJ2-1, with 10 bases matching TRBD2. The germline V gene has CDR1 SGHRS and CDR2 YFSETQ. The CDR3 spans 16 residues. The J segment lost 4 bases and the V segment lost 2 bases, leaving 6 bases of the junction unmatched. The CDR3 loop reads CASSFTSGTTYNEQFF. CDR3 nucleotides: TGCGCCAGCAGCTTCACTAGCGGGACGACGTACAATGAGCAGTTCTTC.

V and J are TRBV9 and TRBJ2-3, with TRBD1 matching over 7 bases. The CDR3 length is 16 residues. The V segment lost 0 bases and the J segment 4 bases; nucleotides outside the gene matches: 8. Germline V gene lookup returns CDR1 SGDLS and CDR2 YYNGEE. The DNA for the CDR3 is TGTGCCAGCAGCGTAGAAACAGGGGTGGCTGCAGATACGCAGTATTTT. It translates to CASSVETGVAADTQYF.

The chain combines TRBV16 with TRBJ1-1; the D gene is possibly TRBD1 (6 bases). This CDR3 is built from 14 residues. CDR1 is KGHSY, CDR2 FQNENV, per germline. Trimming stripped 4 bases from V and 2 bases from J, with 11 bases between. CDR3 sequence reads: CASSRETGNTEAFF. CDR3 coding DNA: TGTGCCAGCAGCCGAGAGACAGGTAACACTGAAGCTTTCTTT.

The chain is built from TRBV12-3 or TRBV12-4 and TRBJ2-5; 12 nucleotides align to TRBD2. The J segment lost 11 bases and the V segment lost 4 bases, leaving 20 bases of the junction unmatched. The CDR3 loop spans 18 amino acids. Here the CDR3 DNA reads TGTGCCAGCAGTTACGGACAGGGGAATGGACTAGCGGGATCCAGGCAGTACTTC. This sequence encodes CASSYGQGNGLAGSRQYF.

This rearrangement joins TRBV12-3 or TRBV12-4 to TRBJ1-2; no definite D call. The CDR3 is 13 residues long. The V end lost 6 bases, the J end lost 0 bases, and 8 bases lay between the germline ends. The CDR3 region has the DNA TGTGCCAGCAGCTTGCGGACTAACTATGGCTACACCTTC. This gives the protein CASSLRTNYGYTF.

With regard to this clonotype: Germline and junction disagree at one end, which may indicate a read error. The chain carries TRBV27 and TRBJ2-7; TRBD2 is a possible D gene (5 bases). The CDR3 consists of 12 residues. Germline CDR1 and CDR2: MNHEY and SMNVEV (reference sequence). CDR3 nucleotides: TGTGCCAGCTCGAAGGGAGTAGGCGAGCATTACTTC. Translating it yields CASSKGVGEHYF.

The rearrangement uses TRBV7-2 and TRBJ2-4; 10 nucleotides align to TRBD1. The DNA end is more similar to TRBJ2-7, so the J call may be wrong. CDR3 length equals 16 residues. CDR1 is SGHTA and CDR2 is FQGNSA in the germline V gene. The CDR3 protein is CASSFPGTGASYEQYF. CDR3 DNA sequence: TGTGCCAGCAGCTTTCCCGGGACAGGGGCCTCCTACGAGCAGTACTTC.

The V call is TRBV4-1, the J call TRBJ1-5; TRBD1 might be the D (6 bases). CDR1 and CDR2 (germline): MGHRA, YSYEKL. Between the trimmed V and J ends, which lost 0 bases and 6 bases, there was a span of 15 bases. CDR3 length: 16 residues. CDR3 loop: CASSQESGVVGQPQHF. The CDR3 DNA reads as TGCGCCAGCAGCCAAGAATCAGGGGTAGTTGGTCAGCCCCAGCATTTT.

This clonotype showed up just a few times. The genes are TRBV27 and TRBJ1-5, with D unresolved. In germline, CDR1 is MNHEY, CDR2 SMNVEV (reference sequence). This CDR3 comprises 14 residues. The V end lost 3 bases, the J end lost 5 bases, and 11 bases lay between the germline ends. Written as DNA, the CDR3 is TGTGCCAGCAGTTTTGACGGTTGGTATCAGCCCCAGCATTTT. Protein sequence: CASSFDGWYQPQHF.

The chain recombines TRBV25-1 with TRBJ1-6; TRBD1 is a possible D gene (6 bases). Germline V gene sequence: CDR1 MGHDK, CDR2 SYGVNS. The V gene lost 8 bases and the J gene lost 10 bases, with 21 bases spanning the gap. This CDR3 is built from 15 residues. This CDR3 reads CASSPAQGMGSPLHF. In DNA, the CDR3 is TGTGCCAGCTCGCCGGCACAGGGTATGGGATCACCCCTCCACTTT.

A word on this clonotype: This may stem from a read error, because a much larger clone lies one nucleotide away. The chain recombines TRBV6-6 with TRBJ2-7; D remains unclear. The DNA end is more similar to TRBJ2-5, so the J call may be wrong. This CDR3 contains 11 residues. Germline loops: CDR1 MNHNY, CDR2 SVGAGI (reference sequence). The CDR3, as DNA: TGTGTCAGCAGTTCCTGGGAGACCCAGTACTTC. Protein: CVSSSWETQYF.

The chain is built from TRBV7-8 and TRBJ2-7, with D perhaps TRBD2 (5 bases). The CDR3 has 13 residues. CDR1 and CDR2 from the germline V gene are SGHVS and FQNEAQ. V gave up 2 bases and J gave up 5 bases, with 10 bases separating them. CDR3 sequence reads: CASSLRSGDEQYF. CDR3 in DNA: TGTGCCAGCAGCTTACGATCCGGGGACGAGCAGTACTTC.

The genes are TRBV2 and TRBJ2-4; TRBD2 might be the D (6 bases). With the DNA end fitting TRBJ2-7 better, the J assignment may be wrong. The CDR3 covers 15 residues. The germline gives CDR1 SNHLY, CDR2 FYNNEI. The CDR3 DNA follows: TGTGCCAGCGCGCTACCCGGGACTGGGACCTACGAGCAGTACTTC. Its protein is CASALPGTGTYEQYF.

This clonotype was recorded a few times. The V and J genes are TRBV7-6 and TRBJ2-5; 10 bases are a match to TRBD1. The J call may be wrong; the DNA end is better matched by TRBJ2-7. The CDR3 spans 15 residues. The germline V gene encodes CDR1 SGHVS and CDR2 FNYEAQ. CDR3 residues: CASSPGQGGPYEQYF. In DNA form, the CDR3 reads TGTGCCAGCAGTCCCGGACAGGGGGGGCCCTACGAGCAGTACTTC.

This clonotype was seen only a few times. V and J are TRBV29-1 and TRBJ2-1, with TRBD2 matching over 8 bases. Per germline, CDR1 SQVTM and CDR2 ANQGSEA. CDR3 length equals 14 residues. After removal of 6 bases from V and 7 bases from J, the junction contained 11 bases not matched to a gene. The CDR3: CSVATSGMGNEQFF. CDR3 DNA: TGCAGCGTCGCTACTAGCGGAATGGGGAATGAGCAGTTCTTC.

There are a few counts of this clonotype. A much larger clone lies one base from this, so it may be a read error. The chain carries TRBV5-1 and TRBJ2-5, with TRBD2 matching over 8 bases. This CDR3 spans 16 amino acids. V lost 0 bases, J lost 4 bases, and 8 bases stayed unmatched. CDR1 SGHRS and CDR2 YFSETQ come from the germline V gene. The CDR3 loop reads CASSLGGRAGVETQYF. Here the CDR3 DNA reads TGCGCCAGCAGCTTGGGGGGACGAGCGGGAGTAGAGACCCAGTACTTC.